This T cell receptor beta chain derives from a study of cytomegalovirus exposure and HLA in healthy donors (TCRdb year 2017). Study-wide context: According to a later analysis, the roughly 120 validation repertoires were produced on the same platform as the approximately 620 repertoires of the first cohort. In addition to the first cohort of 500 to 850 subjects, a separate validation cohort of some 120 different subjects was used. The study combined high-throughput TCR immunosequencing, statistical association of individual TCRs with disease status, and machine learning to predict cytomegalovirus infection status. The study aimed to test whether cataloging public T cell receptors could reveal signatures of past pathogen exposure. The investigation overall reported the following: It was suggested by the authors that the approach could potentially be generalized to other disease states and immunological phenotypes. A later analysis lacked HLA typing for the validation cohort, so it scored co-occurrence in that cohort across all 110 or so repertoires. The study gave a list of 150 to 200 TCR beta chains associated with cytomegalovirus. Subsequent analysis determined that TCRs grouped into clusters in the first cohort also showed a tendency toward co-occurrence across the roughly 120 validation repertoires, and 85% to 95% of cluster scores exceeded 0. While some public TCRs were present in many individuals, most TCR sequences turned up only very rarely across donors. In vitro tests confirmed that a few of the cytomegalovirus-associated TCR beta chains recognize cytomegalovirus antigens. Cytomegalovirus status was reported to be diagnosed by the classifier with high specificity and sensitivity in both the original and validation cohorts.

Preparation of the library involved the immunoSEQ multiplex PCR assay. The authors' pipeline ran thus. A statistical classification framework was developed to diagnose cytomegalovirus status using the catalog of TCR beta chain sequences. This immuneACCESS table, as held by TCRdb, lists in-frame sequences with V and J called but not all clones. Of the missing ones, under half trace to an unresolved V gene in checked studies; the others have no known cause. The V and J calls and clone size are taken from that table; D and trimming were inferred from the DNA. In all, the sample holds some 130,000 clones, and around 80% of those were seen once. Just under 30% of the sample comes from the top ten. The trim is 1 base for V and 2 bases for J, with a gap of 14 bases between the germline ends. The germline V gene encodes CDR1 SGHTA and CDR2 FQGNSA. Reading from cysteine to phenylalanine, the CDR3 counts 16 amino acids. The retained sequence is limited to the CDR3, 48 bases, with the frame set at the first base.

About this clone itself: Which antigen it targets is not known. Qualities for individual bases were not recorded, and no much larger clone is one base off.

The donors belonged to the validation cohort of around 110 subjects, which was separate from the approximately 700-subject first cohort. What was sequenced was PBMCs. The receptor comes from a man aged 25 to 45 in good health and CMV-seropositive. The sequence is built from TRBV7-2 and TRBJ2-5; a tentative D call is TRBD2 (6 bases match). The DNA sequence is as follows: TGTGCCAGCAGCTTAGGGGGGGTGGGGTTACAAGAGACCCAGTACTTC. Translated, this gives CASSLGGVGLQETQYF.